The 21 T cell receptor beta chains listed next were all sequenced from one sample in a study of OX40 agonist ivuxolimab in advanced cancers. Here immunoSEQ multiplex PCR was the method, and the copy in TCRdb shows in-frame clones only, minus some. The repertoire includes over 100,000 clones, 85% to 90% of them detected once, and 0.55% sits in the top ten. Sequencing was performed on CD4+ or CD8+ T cells sorted from blood, taken in a trial of the OX40 agonist ivuxolimab. The receptors come from an adult with an advanced solid tumor such as melanoma, head and neck, liver or kidney cancer.

The chain joins TRBV25-1 to TRBJ2-7, with TRBD2 matching over 10 bases. The CDR3 sequence is 14 residues long. Germline V CDR1 and CDR2: MGHDK, SYGVNS. The junction had 11 bases not matched to a gene; V was cut back by 8 bases and J by 7 bases. CDR3 amino acids: CASAAASGGGEQYF. CDR3 in DNA: TGTGCCAGCGCCGCGGCTAGCGGGGGAGGAGAGCAGTACTTC.

This sequence joins TRBV7-6 and TRBJ1-5; D uncertain. The CDR3 totals 14 residues. V dropped 4 bases and J dropped 0 bases, with 7 bases sitting between them. CDR1 is SGHVS and CDR2 is FNYEAQ in the germline V gene. The CDR3 coding sequence is TGTGCCAGCAGCTCCACAAATAGCAATCAGCCCCAGCATTTT. Its translation is CASSSTNSNQPQHF.

The chain joins TRBV7-2 to TRBJ2-3, with 11 bases fitting TRBD2. J gave up 6 bases and V 4 bases, and 9 bases lay outside the gene matches. Germline-derived CDR1 and CDR2 are SGHTA and FQGNSA. The CDR3 extends over 16 amino acids. The CDR3 sequence: CASSYILAGGGDTQYF. As DNA, the CDR3 is TGTGCCAGCAGCTATATTCTAGCGGGGGGCGGGGATACGCAGTATTTT. Full variable domain (missing parts from reference TRBV7-2 and TRBJ2-3): GAGVSQSPSNKVTEKGKDVELRCDPISGHTALYWYRQSLGQGLEFLIYFQGNSAPDKSGLPSDRFSAERTGGSVSTLTIQRTQQEDSAVYLCASSYILAGGGDTQYFGPGTRLTVL.

The chain links TRBV5-4 to TRBJ2-3, with a possible D match to TRBD2 (6 bases). The germline V and J ends were trimmed by 4 bases and 2 bases, with 17 bases remaining between them. The CDR3 has 16 residues. Per germline, CDR1 SGHNT and CDR2 YYREEE (reference sequence). The CDR3 loop is CASSPEGLTFTDTQYF. In DNA, the CDR3 is TGTGCCAGCAGCCCGGAGGGGCTAACTTTCACAGATACGCAGTATTTT.

The V and J genes are TRBV18 and TRBJ2-3, with 8 bases aligning to TRBD1. The CDR3 extends over 16 amino acids. With V trimmed by 2 bases and J by 2 bases, 6 bases remained unmatched. The germline V gene encodes CDR1 KGHSH and CDR2 LQKENI. CDR3 bases: TGTGCCAGCTCACCAACAGGGGGTAGTGACACAGATACGCAGTATTTT. It yields the protein CASSPTGGSDTDTQYF.

The rearrangement links TRBV7-2 to TRBJ2-5, with 10 bases lining up with TRBD2. This CDR3 is built from 15 residues. V dropped 6 bases and J dropped 2; count of bases not matched to a gene: 6. Germline V gene lookup returns CDR1 SGHTA and CDR2 FQGNSA. DNA for the CDR3: TGTGCCAGCAGTTTTAGCGGGGGGACACAAGAGACCCAGTACTTC. Translating it yields CASSFSGGTQETQYF.

This sequence joins TRBV7-2 and TRBJ2-3; D possibly corresponds to TRBD2 (6 bases). Between the trimmed V and J ends, which lost 5 bases and 1 base, there was a span of 13 bases. The germline V gene encodes CDR1 SGHTA and CDR2 FQGNSA. This CDR3 has 15 amino acids. The DNA of the CDR3 is TGTGCCAGCAGCCCCTGGGGCGGGGGCACAGATACGCAGTATTTT. Its translation is CASSPWGGGTDTQYF.

The chain links TRBV7-2 to TRBJ1-2, with D unclear. Germline V gene data show CDR1 as SGHTA and CDR2 as FQGNSA. The CDR3 is 14 residues long. Trimming took 2 bases from V and 5 from J, leaving 12 bases between them. Here the CDR3 reads CASSLREPRYGYTF. The CDR3, as DNA: TGTGCCAGCAGCTTAAGGGAACCTAGGTATGGCTACACCTTC.

The J gene is TRBJ2-4, the V gene TRBV14; no reliable D call. The CDR3 has 12 residues. Germline assignment: CDR1 SGHDN and CDR2 FVKESK. V lost 0 bases and J lost 9, with 6 bases in between. The CDR3 DNA sequence: TGTGCCAGCAGCCAAGAGGGCCGCATTCAGTACTTC. Amino acid sequence: CASSQEGRIQYF. The full variable domain, rest sourced from reference TRBV14 and TRBJ2-4, is EAGVTQFPSHSVIEKGQTVTLRCDPISGHDNLYWYRRVMGKEIKFLLHFVKESKQDESGMPNNRFLAERTGGTYSTLKVQPAELEDSGVYFCASSQEGRIQYFGAGTRLSVL.

This chain joins TRBV19 and TRBJ2-6, with 10 bases matching TRBD1. Germline CDR1 and CDR2: LNHDA and SQIVND (reference sequence). This CDR3 spans 18 amino acids. Unmatched junction bases numbered 13, after V lost 6 bases and J lost 5 bases. This CDR3 reads CASRLGTGAPTWANVLTF. CDR3 DNA sequence: TGTGCCAGTAGGTTGGGGACAGGGGCTCCTACCTGGGCCAACGTCCTGACTTTC.

The chain joins TRBV7-2 to TRBJ1-2, with 8 bases matching TRBD1. The CDR3 is 17 residues long. Trimming removed 1 base from V and 0 bases from J; junction bases left unmatched: 7. The germline V gene has CDR1 SGHTA and CDR2 FQGNSA. The chain's CDR3 is CASSLEPGTGSNYGYTF. DNA of the CDR3: TGTGCCAGCAGCTTAGAACCCGGGACAGGATCTAACTATGGCTACACCTTC.

In this sample, this clone turned up once. The rearrangement joins TRBV9 to TRBJ2-3; D is ambiguous. Germline V gives CDR1 SGDLS, CDR2 YYNGEE. Trimming shortened V by 4 bases and J by 0 bases, and 9 bases separated the two germline ends. The CDR3 spans 14 residues. The CDR3 bases are TGTGCCAGCAGCTCACGAACTAGCACAGATACGCAGTATTTT. Its protein is CASSSRTSTDTQYF.

The table lists this clone with a count of one. This chain uses TRBV6-5 with TRBJ2-5; D assignment may be TRBD1 or TRBD2 (5 bases each). The germline V gene has CDR1 MNHEY and CDR2 SVGAGI. The CDR3 covers 14 residues. Trimming removed 8 bases from V and 5 bases from J, with 18 bases in between. The CDR3 DNA reads TGTGCCAGCCGAGGGACGCTGGCTCAGGAGACCCAGTACTTC. As protein: CASRGTLAQETQYF.

The chain recombines TRBV7-2 with TRBJ1-5, with D possibly TRBD1 on 5 matching bases. Germline values: CDR1 SGHTA, CDR2 FQGNSA. V lost 3 bases, J lost 2 bases, and 8 bases lay in between. The CDR3 is made up of 14 amino acids. CDR3 in DNA: TGTGCCAGCAGCTTTACGGGGCGCAATCAGCCCCAGCATTTT. Translating gives CASSFTGRNQPQHF. The complete variable domain, with remaining parts taken from reference TRBV7-2 and TRBJ1-5, reads GAGVSQSPSNKVTEKGKDVELRCDPISGHTALYWYRQSLGQGLEFLIYFQGNSAPDKSGLPSDRFSAERTGGSVSTLTIQRTQQEDSAVYLCASSFTGRNQPQHFGDGTRLSIL.

The genes are TRBV10-1 and TRBJ2-5; D remains unclear. Trimming removed 10 bases at V and 5 bases at J, with 14 bases between. The length of the CDR3 is 12 residues. Germline V lookup: CDR1 WNHNN, CDR2 SYGVQD (reference sequence). The CDR3 sequence: CANLGLGETQYF. The CDR3 DNA follows: TGCGCCAACCTAGGGCTAGGCGAGACCCAGTACTTC.

CDR3 amino acids: CASTPRTGQNYGYTF. The CDR3 DNA is TGTGCCAGCACTCCCCGGACAGGGCAGAACTATGGCTACACCTTC. The gene calls are TRBV6-1 and TRBJ1-2, with 8 positions matching TRBD1. Germline V CDR1 and CDR2: MNHNS, SASEGT. The CDR3 is made up of 15 amino acids. V dropped 7 bases and J dropped 2; count of bases not matched to a gene: 9.

The chain employs TRBV25-1 and TRBJ1-2, with D maybe TRBD1 (5 bases). The CDR3 has 14 residues. Germline V gives CDR1 MGHDK, CDR2 SYGVNS. V dropped 6 bases and J dropped 8 bases, with 19 bases sitting between them. This CDR3 is CASREAGTRGGYTF. In DNA, the CDR3 is TGTGCCAGCAGGGAAGCGGGGACTCGGGGAGGCTACACCTTC.

The rearrangement uses TRBV5-1 and TRBJ1-4; D is possibly TRBD1 (5 bases). With 7 bases removed from V and 0 bases from J, the gap between germline ends came to 16 bases. The CDR3 consists of 16 residues. From germline, CDR1 is SGHRS and CDR2 YFSETQ. The CDR3 bases are TGCGCCAGCGCCCTTCGGCAGGGAGCAACTAATGAAAAACTGTTTTTT. Translation: CASALRQGATNEKLFF. The full variable domain, rest sourced from reference TRBV5-1 and TRBJ1-4, is KAGVTQTPRYLIKTRGQQVTLSCSPISGHRSVSWYQQTPGQGLQFLFEYFSETQRNKGNFPGRFSGRQFSNSRSEMNVSTLELGDSALYLCASALRQGATNEKLFFGSGTQLSVL.

V gene TRBV30 combines with J gene TRBJ2-2; D gene ambiguous. Germline CDR1 reads GTSNPN; CDR2 reads SVGIG (reference sequence). The germline V and J ends were trimmed by 3 bases and 5 bases, with 13 bases remaining between them. This CDR3 has 14 amino acids. The CDR3 nucleotides are TGTGCCTGGAGATCTGGGTTAGGGACCGGGGAGCTGTTTTTT. Its translation: CAWRSGLGTGELFF.

This chain connects TRBV7-9 to TRBJ1-1, with 8 nucleotides matching TRBD1. This CDR3 is built from 15 residues. Unmatched junction bases numbered 4, after V lost 3 bases and J lost 1 base. Per the germline V gene, CDR1 is SEHNR and CDR2 is FQNEAQ (reference sequence). The CDR3 region has the DNA TGTGCCAGCAGCTTGACCGGGACAGGGAACACTGAAGCTTTCTTT. Translating it yields CASSLTGTGNTEAFF.

The chain employs TRBV7-8 and TRBJ1-2; unclear D gene. The length of the CDR3 is 14 residues. The germline V gene has CDR1 SGHVS and CDR2 FQNEAQ. Trimming cost V 2 bases and J 4 bases, with 11 bases left between them. The DNA of the CDR3 is TGTGCCAGCAGCTTATGGGCGGCTGGCTATGGCTACACCTTC. Its protein product is CASSLWAAGYGYTF.